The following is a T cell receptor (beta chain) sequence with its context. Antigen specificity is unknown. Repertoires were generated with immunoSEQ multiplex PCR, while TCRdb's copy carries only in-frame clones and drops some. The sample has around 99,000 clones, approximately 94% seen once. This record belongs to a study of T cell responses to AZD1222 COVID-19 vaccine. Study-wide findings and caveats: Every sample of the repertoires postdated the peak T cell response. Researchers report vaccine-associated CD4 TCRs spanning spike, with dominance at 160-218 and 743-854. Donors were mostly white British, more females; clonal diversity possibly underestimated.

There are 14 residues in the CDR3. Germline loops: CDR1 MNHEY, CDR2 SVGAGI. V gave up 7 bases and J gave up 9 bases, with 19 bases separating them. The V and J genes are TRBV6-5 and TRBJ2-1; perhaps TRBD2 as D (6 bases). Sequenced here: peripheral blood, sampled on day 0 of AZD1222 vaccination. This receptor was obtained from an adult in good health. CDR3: CASIARTRRGEQFF. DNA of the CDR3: TGTGCCAGCATCGCCCGAACTCGGCGGGGTGAGCAGTTCTTC.